This TCR beta chain emerged from a study of cytomegalovirus exposure and HLA in healthy donors. Whole-study results and caveats: Presence/absence analyses treated sequencing depth as roughly uniform across donors.

With regard to this clone: Antigen specificity is unknown.

The PCR had 60 Vbeta and 13 Jbeta primers. The data were produced by immunoSEQ multiplex PCR, yet TCRdb's version contains in-frame clones alone and is incomplete. In all, the sample yields approximately 120,000 clones. The CDR3 sequence is 12 residues long. V shed 5 bases and J shed 5 bases, with 9 bases lying between them. Germline CDR1 reads SGHAT; CDR2 reads FQNNGV. Sequenced sample: PBMCs. V usage is TRBV11-2 and J usage is TRBJ1-1; D call uncertain. This sequence originates from a man in his forties in good health and CMV-seronegative. CDR3 sequence reads: CASSRRGTEAFF. The CDR3 DNA reads TGTGCCAGCAGCAGGCGGGGAACTGAAGCTTTCTTT.